This T cell receptor beta chain is from a study of blood T cells in healthy people across ages. Trimming removed 5 bases from V and 1 base from J, with 15 bases in between. Germline V gives CDR1 SGHTA, CDR2 FQGTGA. CDR3 length: 15 amino acids. Next came a second PCR, run for roughly 6 to 11 cycles, which used a sample-barcoded 5' primer along with a J-beta primer mix. TCRdb re-called the 5' RACE reads through MiXCR, storing one row per CDR3 protein. The sample has hundreds of thousands of distinct CDR3 sequences, less than 60% seen once. This clonotype was detected a few times. Sequencing was done on a sample of blood. This receptor was taken from an elderly man in good health. The gene calls are TRBV7-3 and TRBJ2-7; D gene unclear. The CDR3 coding sequence is TGTGCCAGCAGCCGAATCGGCGGAGTATCCTACGAGCAGTACTTC. Translated, it gives CASSRIGGVSYEQYF.